This entry is about one T cell receptor (beta chain). Antigen specificity is unknown. A junction end diverges from the germline sequence, so it may reflect a read error. These data come from a study of T cells in Graves' hyperthyroidism and ophthalmopathy. Study-wide results and limits: Separating ophthalmopathy from stable hyperthyroidism was achieved by a 13 V-J model. Most expanded thyroid clonotypes above 0.001 recurred in blood.

The CDR3 regions of TCR beta were amplified from RNA transcripts. First-round RT-PCR of the TCR CDR3 relied on the HTBI primer set. TCRdb re-derived calls from the multiplex PCR reads in MiXCR, one entry per CDR3 protein. The profile shows around 690,000 distinct CDR3 sequences, around 15% of them singletons. The germline V gene encodes CDR1 SNHLY and CDR2 FYNNEI. This CDR3 region has 17 residues. No progression to ophthalmopathy during 18 months of follow-up defined stable disease. Among the patients, aged 18 to 65, hyperthyroidism was newly diagnosed and had lasted under 2 months. V is TRBV2 and J is TRBJ2-2; 13 nucleotides agree with TRBD2. The receptor's source is a man in his fifties or sixties with Graves' hyperthyroidism. The sample consisted of blood. The CDR3 loop reads CAGSGLAGATNTGELFF. For the CDR3, the DNA is TGTGCCGGCAGTGGACTAGCGGGAGCGACGAACACCGGGGAGCTGTTTTTT.